Listed here are 5 T cell receptor beta chains from one sample, sequenced in a study of control samples from healthy donors and cancer patients. Assay: immunoSEQ multiplex PCR; the TCRdb copy retains only in-frame clones and omits some. The sample lists some 130,000 clones, roughly 90% occurring once. Sequences were obtained from blood. The origin of the receptors is a man younger than 35 in good health.

Notes on this clone: The sample has other DNA sequences that encode this CDR3 too. This sequence joins TRBV6-1 and TRBJ1-4, with no clear D. The germline V and J ends were trimmed by 1 base and 8 bases, with 11 bases remaining between them. Looked up from germline, CDR1 is MNHNS and CDR2 is SASEGT. There are 14 residues in the CDR3. In DNA form, the CDR3 reads TGTGCCAGCAGTGAAGGACCAGGAGGAGAAAAACTGTTTTTT. It yields the protein CASSEGPGGEKLFF.

This clone has a handful of counts. The chain carries TRBV5-5 and TRBJ2-3, with 7 positions matching TRBD1. Germline V gene data show CDR1 as SGHKS and CDR2 as YYEKEE (reference sequence). There are 16 residues in the CDR3. V lost 7 bases and J lost 4; bases outside the gene matches: 15. Here the CDR3 reads CASYRSRRQGADTQYF. The CDR3 region has the DNA TGTGCCAGCTACCGTAGCCGCAGACAGGGCGCAGATACGCAGTATTTT.

Note on this clone: Within the sample, other DNA sequences also encode this same CDR3. The chain carries TRBV9 and TRBJ2-3, with D uncertain. The V gene's germline CDR1 is SGDLS and CDR2 YYNGEE. V lost 4 bases and J 2 bases, leaving 5 bases between the germline ends. The CDR3 is 12 amino acids. The CDR3 protein is CASSPYTDTQYF. CDR3 nucleotides: TGTGCCAGCAGCCCTTACACAGATACGCAGTATTTT.

Note on this clone: The same CDR3 also results from other DNA sequences found in this sample. The gene calls are TRBV5-4 and TRBJ2-1; 7 bases fit TRBD1. The J segment lost 0 bases and the V segment lost 4 bases, leaving 4 bases of the junction unmatched. Germline values: CDR1 SGHNT, CDR2 YYREEE (reference sequence). This CDR3 region has 15 residues. The CDR3 loop is CASSLDRSSYNEQFF. The CDR3 bases are TGTGCCAGCAGCCTGGACAGGAGCTCCTACAATGAGCAGTTCTTC. Based on the CDR3 plus reference TRBV5-4 and TRBJ2-1, the full variable domain is ETGVTQSPTHLIKTRGQQVTLRCSSQSGHNTVSWYQQALGQGPQFIFQYYREEENGRGNFPPRFSGLQFPNYSSELNVNALELDDSALYLCASSLDRSSYNEQFFGPGTRLTVL.

The chain couples TRBV11-2 to TRBJ2-2, with 10 positions matching TRBD1. The germline V gene encodes CDR1 SGHAT and CDR2 FQNNGV. Trimming removed 10 bases from V and 5 bases from J; junction bases left unmatched: 7. This CDR3 has 14 amino acids. CDR3 protein: CATLDRGRTGELFF. Written as DNA, the CDR3 is TGTGCCACCCTAGACAGGGGGCGAACCGGGGAGCTGTTTTTT.